Sequencing of this T cell receptor beta chain was carried out in a study of tumor and adjacent non-tumor tissue in lung cancer. Study-level background: Aged about 30 to 76 years, patients included 10 men and a handful of women with stage I to III disease. Samples averaged about 4.17 million productive TCRbeta reads each. Study findings and constraints: Top 100 clones took a larger repertoire share in normal lung.

The template was RNA from unsorted bulk tissue. This non-tumor lung sample came from over 3 cm beyond the tumor edge. This clonotype was observed at least ten times. Its antigen is not known. TCRbeta libraries were built with three rounds of nested PCR, modified from ARM-PCR. TCRdb recomputed calls from the multiplex PCR reads with MiXCR, one row per CDR3 protein. The data show about 86,000 distinct CDR3 sequences, 65% to 80% seen once. The CDR3 is 13 residues long. V lost 3 bases, J lost 3 bases, and 9 bases lay in between. Per germline, CDR1 MNHNS and CDR2 SASEGT. This TCR was recovered from a woman in her forties or fifties with non-small cell lung cancer. Sequencing input: distant non-tumor lung tissue. This sequence joins TRBV6-1 and TRBJ2-7; D not resolved. The CDR3 DNA sequence: TGTGCCAGCAGTGATATCACCCTCTACGAGCAGTACTTC. Translating it yields CASSDITLYEQYF.